The clone carrying this TCR beta chain has a single count. The antigen remains unidentified. These data originate in a study of OX40 agonist ivuxolimab in advanced cancers. Study findings and constraints: In general, CD8+ T cells held more expanded clones than CD4+ did, on average.

Trimming stripped 4 bases from V and 5 bases from J, with 11 bases between. The CDR3 spans 13 residues. The germline V gene has CDR1 MNHNS and CDR2 SASEGT. Sequenced by immunoSEQ multiplex PCR; TCRdb stores in-frame clones only, minus some. The table shows tens of thousands of clones, with 70% to 80% occurring only once. This clonotype was sampled from an adult with an advanced solid tumor such as melanoma, head and neck, liver or kidney cancer. Here the sequenced sample was CD4+ or CD8+ T cells sorted from blood, taken in a trial of the OX40 agonist ivuxolimab. V is TRBV6-1 and J is TRBJ2-5; D ambiguous. The DNA for the CDR3 is TGTGCCAGCAGTGGAGGCATCAAGGAGACCCAGTACTTC. Amino acid sequence: CASSGGIKETQYF.